Listed here is a single TCR beta chain. This clone was found once. Its antigen has not been determined. Base qualities are not provided; no much larger clone lies one nucleotide away. This entry belongs to a study of control samples from healthy donors and cancer patients (dated by TCRdb to the early 2020s). Spanning cysteine to phenylalanine, the CDR3 consists of 14 amino acids. Here the CDR3 DNA is all that survives: 42 bases in frame from base 1. Trimming takes 0 bases off V and 3 bases off J; junction bases not matched to a gene: 3. From the germline V gene, CDR1 is SGDLS and CDR2 is YYNGEE. The method behind the library was the immunoSEQ multiplex PCR assay. The immuneACCESS repertoire file appears here via TCRdb, limited to in-frame rearrangements. These files lack a portion of the clones; in checked studies, under half of the deficit traces to unresolved V genes, and the cause of the others is not known. The sample profile shows about 140,000 clones; around 90% of them were found once. The ten largest clonotypes hold around 4.9% of the sample.

The receptor was isolated from a man aged 25 to 45 in good health. This chain is built from TRBV9 and TRBJ2-7; TRBD1 fits 7 bases in the junction. The specimen sequenced was blood. The CDR3 reads CASSVEAGGYEQYF. The DNA is TGTGCCAGCAGCGTAGAGGCAGGGGGCTACGAGCAGTACTTC.